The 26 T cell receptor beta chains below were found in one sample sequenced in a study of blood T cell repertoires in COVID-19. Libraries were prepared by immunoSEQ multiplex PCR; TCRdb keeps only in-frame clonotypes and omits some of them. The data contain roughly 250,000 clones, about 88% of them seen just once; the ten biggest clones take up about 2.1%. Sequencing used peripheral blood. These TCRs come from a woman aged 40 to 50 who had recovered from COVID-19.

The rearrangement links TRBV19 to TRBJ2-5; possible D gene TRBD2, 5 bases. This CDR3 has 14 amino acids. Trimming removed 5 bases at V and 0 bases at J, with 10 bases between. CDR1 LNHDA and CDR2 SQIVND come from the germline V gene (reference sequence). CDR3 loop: CASSPRVHQETQYF. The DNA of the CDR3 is TGTGCCAGTAGTCCGAGGGTTCACCAAGAGACCCAGTACTTC.

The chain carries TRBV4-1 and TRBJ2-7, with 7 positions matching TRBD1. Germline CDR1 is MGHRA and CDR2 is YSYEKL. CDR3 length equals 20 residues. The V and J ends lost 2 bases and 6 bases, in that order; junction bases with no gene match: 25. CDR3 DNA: TGCGCCAGCAGCCAATTCATTTCAGGCAGGGACAGTCATCCTACTTCCGAGCAGTACTTC. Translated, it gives CASSQFISGRDSHPTSEQYF.

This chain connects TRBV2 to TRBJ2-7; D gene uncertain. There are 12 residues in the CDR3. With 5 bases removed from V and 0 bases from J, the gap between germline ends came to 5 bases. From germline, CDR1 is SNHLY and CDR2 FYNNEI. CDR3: CASSSNSYEQYF. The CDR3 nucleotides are TGTGCCAGCAGTAGCAACTCCTACGAGCAGTACTTC.

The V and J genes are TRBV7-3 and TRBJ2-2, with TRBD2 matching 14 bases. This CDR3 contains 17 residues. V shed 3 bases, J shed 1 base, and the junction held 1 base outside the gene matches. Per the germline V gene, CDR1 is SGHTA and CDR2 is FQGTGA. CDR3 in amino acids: CASSFGTSGGNTGELFF. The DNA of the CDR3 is TGTGCCAGCAGCTTCGGGACTAGCGGGGGGAACACCGGGGAGCTGTTTTTT.

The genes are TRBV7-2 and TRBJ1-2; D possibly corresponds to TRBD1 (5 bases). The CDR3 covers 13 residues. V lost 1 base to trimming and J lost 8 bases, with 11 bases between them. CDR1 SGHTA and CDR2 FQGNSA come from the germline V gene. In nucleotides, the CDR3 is TGTGCCAGCAGCTTAGACAGGTCGTGGGGCTACACCTTC. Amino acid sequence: CASSLDRSWGYTF. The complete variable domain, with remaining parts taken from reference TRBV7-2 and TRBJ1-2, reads GAGVSQSPSNKVTEKGKDVELRCDPISGHTALYWYRQSLGQGLEFLIYFQGNSAPDKSGLPSDRFSAERTGGSVSTLTIQRTQQEDSAVYLCASSLDRSWGYTFGSGTRLTVV.

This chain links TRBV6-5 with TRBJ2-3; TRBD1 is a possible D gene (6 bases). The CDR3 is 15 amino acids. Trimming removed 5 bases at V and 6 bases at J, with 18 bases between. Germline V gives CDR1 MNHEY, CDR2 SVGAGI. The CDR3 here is CASSPRGPNTDTQYF. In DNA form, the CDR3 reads TGTGCCAGCAGTCCCAGGGGACCTAACACGGATACGCAGTATTTT.

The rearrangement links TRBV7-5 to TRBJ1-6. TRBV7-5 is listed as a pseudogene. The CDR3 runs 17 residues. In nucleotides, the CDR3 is TGTGCCAGAAGCTTAGACGGCGGCGTCTGTCCTGATTCACCCCTCCACTTT. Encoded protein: CARSLDGGVCPDSPLHF.

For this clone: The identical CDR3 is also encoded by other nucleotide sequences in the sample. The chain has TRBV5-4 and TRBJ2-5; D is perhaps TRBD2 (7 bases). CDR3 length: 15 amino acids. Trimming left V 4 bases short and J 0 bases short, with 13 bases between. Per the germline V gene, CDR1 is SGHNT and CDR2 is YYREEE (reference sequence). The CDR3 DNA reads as TGTGCCAGCAGCCCTGGAGGGGGGGACCAAGAGACCCAGTACTTC. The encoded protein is CASSPGGGDQETQYF.

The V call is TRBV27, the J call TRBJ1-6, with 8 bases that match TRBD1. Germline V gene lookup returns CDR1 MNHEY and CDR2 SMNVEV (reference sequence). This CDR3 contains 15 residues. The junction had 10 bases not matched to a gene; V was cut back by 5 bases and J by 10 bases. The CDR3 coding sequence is TGTGCCAGCAGTCCTCAGGGGGCCTCGGGGTCACCCCTCCACTTT. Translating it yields CASSPQGASGSPLHF.

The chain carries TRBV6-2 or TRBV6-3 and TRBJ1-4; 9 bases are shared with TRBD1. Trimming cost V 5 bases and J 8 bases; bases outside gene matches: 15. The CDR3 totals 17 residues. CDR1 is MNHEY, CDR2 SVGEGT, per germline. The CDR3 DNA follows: TGTGCCAGCAGTCACTTTACAGGGGGCCGCCGTGGAGAAAAACTGTTTTTT. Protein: CASSHFTGGRRGEKLFF.

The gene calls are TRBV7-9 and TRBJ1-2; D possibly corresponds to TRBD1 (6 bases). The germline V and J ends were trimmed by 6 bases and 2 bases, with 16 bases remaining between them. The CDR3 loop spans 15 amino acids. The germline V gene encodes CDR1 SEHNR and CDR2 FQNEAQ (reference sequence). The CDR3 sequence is CASSSSYQGNYGYTF. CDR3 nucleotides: TGTGCCAGCAGTTCATCCTACCAGGGGAACTATGGCTACACCTTC.

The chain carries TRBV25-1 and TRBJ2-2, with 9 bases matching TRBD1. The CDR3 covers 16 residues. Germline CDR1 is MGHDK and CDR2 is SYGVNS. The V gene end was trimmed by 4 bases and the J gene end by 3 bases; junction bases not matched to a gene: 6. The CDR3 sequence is CASSAIRTGDTGELFF. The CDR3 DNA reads TGTGCCAGCAGTGCCATTAGGACAGGGGACACCGGGGAGCTGTTTTTT.

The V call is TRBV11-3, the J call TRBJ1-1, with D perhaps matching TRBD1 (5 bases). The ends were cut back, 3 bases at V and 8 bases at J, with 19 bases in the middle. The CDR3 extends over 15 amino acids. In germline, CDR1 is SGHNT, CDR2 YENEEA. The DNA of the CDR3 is TGTGCCAGCAGCTTTGGTGGGGGGATAGGACGGGAAGCTTTCTTT. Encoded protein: CASSFGGGIGREAFF. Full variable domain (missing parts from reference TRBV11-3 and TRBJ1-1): EAGVVQSPRYKIIEKKQPVAFWCNPISGHNTLYWYLQNLGQGPELLIRYENEEAVDDSQLPKDRFSAERLKGVDSTLKIQPAELGDSAVYLCASSFGGGIGREAFFGQGTRLTVV.

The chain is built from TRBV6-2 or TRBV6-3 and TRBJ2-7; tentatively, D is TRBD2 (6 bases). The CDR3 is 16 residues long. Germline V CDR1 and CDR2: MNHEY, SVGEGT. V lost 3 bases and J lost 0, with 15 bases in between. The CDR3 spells CASSYGVQGGSYEQYF. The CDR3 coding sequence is TGTGCCAGCAGTTATGGGGTGCAGGGAGGCTCCTACGAGCAGTACTTC.

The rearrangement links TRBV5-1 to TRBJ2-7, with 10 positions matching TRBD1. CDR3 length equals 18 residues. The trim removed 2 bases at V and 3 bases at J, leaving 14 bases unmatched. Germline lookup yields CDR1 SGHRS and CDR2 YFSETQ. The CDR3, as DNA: TGCGCCAGCAGCTTTACACCGGGACAGGGGTCGCTGATCTACGAGCAGTACTTC. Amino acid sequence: CASSFTPGQGSLIYEQYF.

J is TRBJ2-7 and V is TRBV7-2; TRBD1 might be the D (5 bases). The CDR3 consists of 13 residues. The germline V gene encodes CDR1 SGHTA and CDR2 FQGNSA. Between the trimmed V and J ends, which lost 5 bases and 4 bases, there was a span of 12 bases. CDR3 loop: CASSDQGWYEQYF. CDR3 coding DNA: TGTGCCAGCAGCGACCAGGGTTGGTACGAGCAGTACTTC.

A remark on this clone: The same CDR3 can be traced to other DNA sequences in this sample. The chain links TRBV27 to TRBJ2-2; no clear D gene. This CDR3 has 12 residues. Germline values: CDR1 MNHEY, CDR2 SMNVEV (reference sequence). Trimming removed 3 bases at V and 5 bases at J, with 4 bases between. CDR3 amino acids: CASSFRTGELFF. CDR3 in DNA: TGTGCCAGCAGTTTTAGAACCGGGGAGCTGTTTTTT.

This chain's CDR3 is CASNKDRGSQPQHF. CDR3 DNA: TGTGCCAGTAATAAGGACAGGGGGTCTCAGCCCCAGCATTTT. V is TRBV19 and J is TRBJ1-5; 10 nucleotides line up with TRBD1. This CDR3 contains 14 residues. The V gene end was trimmed by 7 bases and the J gene end by 6 bases; junction bases not matched to a gene: 6. The germline gives CDR1 LNHDA, CDR2 SQIVND (reference sequence).

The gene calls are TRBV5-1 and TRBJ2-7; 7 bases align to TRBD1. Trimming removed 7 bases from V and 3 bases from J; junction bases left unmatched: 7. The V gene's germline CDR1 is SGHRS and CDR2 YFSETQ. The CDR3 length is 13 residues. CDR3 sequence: CASAGRTGYEQYF. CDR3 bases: TGCGCCAGCGCAGGAAGGACAGGCTACGAGCAGTACTTC.

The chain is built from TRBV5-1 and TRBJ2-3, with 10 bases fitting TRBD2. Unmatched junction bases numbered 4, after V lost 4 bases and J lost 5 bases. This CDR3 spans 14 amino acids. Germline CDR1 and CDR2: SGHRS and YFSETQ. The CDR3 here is CASSLAGDQDTQYF. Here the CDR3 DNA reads TGCGCCAGCAGCCTAGCGGGAGACCAAGATACGCAGTATTTT.

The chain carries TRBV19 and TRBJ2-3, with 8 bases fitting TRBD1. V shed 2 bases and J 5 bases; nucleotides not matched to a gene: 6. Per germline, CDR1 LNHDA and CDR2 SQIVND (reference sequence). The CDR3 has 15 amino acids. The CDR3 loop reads CASSIIGQGIDTQYF. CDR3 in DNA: TGTGCCAGTAGTATAATAGGACAGGGCATAGATACGCAGTATTTT.

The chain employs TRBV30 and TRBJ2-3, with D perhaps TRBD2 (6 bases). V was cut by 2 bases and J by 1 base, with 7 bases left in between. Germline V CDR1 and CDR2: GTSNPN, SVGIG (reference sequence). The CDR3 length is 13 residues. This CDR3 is CAWSRGGTDTQYF. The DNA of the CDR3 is TGTGCCTGGAGTCGCGGGGGCACAGATACGCAGTATTTT.

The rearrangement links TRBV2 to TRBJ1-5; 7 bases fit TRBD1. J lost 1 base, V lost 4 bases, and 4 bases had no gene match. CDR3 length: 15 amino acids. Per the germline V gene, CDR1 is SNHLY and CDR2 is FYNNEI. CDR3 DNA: TGTGCCAGCAGTGGACAGGGAGTAAGCAATCAGCCCCAGCATTTT. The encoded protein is CASSGQGVSNQPQHF.

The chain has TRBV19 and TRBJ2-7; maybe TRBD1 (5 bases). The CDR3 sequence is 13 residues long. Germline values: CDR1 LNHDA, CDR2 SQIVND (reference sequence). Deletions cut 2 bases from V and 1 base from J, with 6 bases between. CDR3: CASSIQGSYEQYF. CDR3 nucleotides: TGTGCCAGTAGTATACAGGGATCCTACGAGCAGTACTTC.

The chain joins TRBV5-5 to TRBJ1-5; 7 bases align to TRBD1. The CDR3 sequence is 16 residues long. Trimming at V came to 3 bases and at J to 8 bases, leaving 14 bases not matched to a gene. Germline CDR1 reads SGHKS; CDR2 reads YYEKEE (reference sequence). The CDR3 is CASSSSVSGGVEPQHF. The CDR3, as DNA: TGTGCCAGCAGCTCGAGCGTCTCAGGGGGAGTAGAGCCCCAGCATTTT.

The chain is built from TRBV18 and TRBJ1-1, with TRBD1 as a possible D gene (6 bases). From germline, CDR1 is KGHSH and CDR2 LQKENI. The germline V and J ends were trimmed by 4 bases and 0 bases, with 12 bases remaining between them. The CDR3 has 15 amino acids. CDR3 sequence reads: CASSHDRTVNTEAFF. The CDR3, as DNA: TGTGCCAGCTCACACGACCGGACAGTGAACACTGAAGCTTTCTTT.